This TCR beta chain was observed in a study of graft-versus-host responses after intestinal transplantation. Trimming left V 4 bases short and J 2 bases short, with 6 bases between. The CDR3 totals 14 residues. Per the germline V gene, CDR1 is MGHRA and CDR2 is YSYEKL. This clone was counted a single time. Antigen specificity is unknown. Some clones are missing from TCRdb's copy, which holds only in-frame ones; the method was immunoSEQ multiplex PCR. This sample has some 140,000 clones, with approximately 94% found just once. The TCR originated in a human donor who received an intestinal transplant. The input for sequencing was unstimulated CD4+ T cells sorted from spleen or lymph node cells, taken before intestinal transplant. The chain recombines TRBV4-1 with TRBJ2-6; no clear D gene. The CDR3 nucleotides read TGCGCCAGCAGCCCCATTGCTGGGGCCAACGTCCTGACTTTC. It yields the protein CASSPIAGANVLTF.